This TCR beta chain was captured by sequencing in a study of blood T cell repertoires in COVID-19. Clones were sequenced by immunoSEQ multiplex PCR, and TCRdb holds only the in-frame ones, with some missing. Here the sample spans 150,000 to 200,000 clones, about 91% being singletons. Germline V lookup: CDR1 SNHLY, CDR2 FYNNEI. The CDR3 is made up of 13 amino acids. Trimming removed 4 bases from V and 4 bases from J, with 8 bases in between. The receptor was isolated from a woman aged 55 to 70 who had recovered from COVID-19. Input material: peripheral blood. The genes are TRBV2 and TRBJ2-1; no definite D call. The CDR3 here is CASSVGQYNEQFF. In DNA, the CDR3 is TGTGCCAGCAGTGTTGGGCAGTACAATGAGCAGTTCTTC.